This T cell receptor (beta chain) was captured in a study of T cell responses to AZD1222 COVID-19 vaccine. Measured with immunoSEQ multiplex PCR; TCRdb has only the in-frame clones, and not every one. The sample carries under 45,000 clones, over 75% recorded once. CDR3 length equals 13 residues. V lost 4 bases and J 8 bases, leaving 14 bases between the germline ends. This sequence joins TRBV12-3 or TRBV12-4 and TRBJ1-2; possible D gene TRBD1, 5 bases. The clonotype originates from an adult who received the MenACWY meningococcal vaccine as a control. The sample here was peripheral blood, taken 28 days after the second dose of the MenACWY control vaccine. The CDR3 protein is CASSYRQTWGYTF. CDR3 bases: TGTGCCAGCAGTTACAGACAGACTTGGGGCTACACCTTC.